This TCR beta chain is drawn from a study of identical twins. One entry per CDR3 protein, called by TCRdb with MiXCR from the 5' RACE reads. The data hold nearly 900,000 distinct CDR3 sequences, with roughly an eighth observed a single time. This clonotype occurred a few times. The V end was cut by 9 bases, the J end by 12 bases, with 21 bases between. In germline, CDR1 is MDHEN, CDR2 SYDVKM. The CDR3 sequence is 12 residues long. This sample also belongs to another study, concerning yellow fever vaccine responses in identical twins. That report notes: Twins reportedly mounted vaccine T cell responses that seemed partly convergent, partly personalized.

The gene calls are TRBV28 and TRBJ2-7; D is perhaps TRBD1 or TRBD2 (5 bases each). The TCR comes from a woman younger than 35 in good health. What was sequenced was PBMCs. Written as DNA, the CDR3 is TGTGCCAGTTGGAGTGGGGGAGCCTTGCTGTACTTC. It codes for CASWSGGALLYF.